The entry below gives a single TCR beta chain sequence along with its context. Its specificity is unknown. Trimming took 5 bases from V and 5 from J; bases not matched to a gene: 4. This CDR3 is built from 13 residues. Researchers used 5'RACE with constant-segment primers to make TCR alpha and TCR beta cDNA libraries that carry sample barcodes and UMIs. One entry per CDR3 protein results from TCRdb running MiXCR on the 5' RACE reads. The table lists about 290,000 distinct CDR3 sequences, approximately 15% of them singletons. This specimen comes from a study of T-cell memory formation after mild COVID-19. Regarding the study as a whole: Mainly CM and EM harbored the contracting CD4+ clones; mainly EMRA harbored the CD8+ ones. Proof of SARS-CoV-2 specificity was absent for the second-wave clones that crested on day 37.

Source material: PBMCs or a T cell subset sorted from them (not recorded which). The TCR was taken from a man aged 18 to 30 who had mild COVID-19 (a few samples of this study predate the infection). Cell type and time point are not known. This chain uses TRBV12-3 or TRBV12-4 with TRBJ2-7, with 9 bases aligning to TRBD1. Here the CDR3 DNA reads TGTGCCAGCAGTACAGGGGGCGGGAACGAGCAGTACTTC. This gives the protein CASSTGGGNEQYF.